What follows are 15 T cell receptor beta chains derived from one specimen sequenced in a study of cytomegalovirus exposure and HLA in healthy donors. Sequencing was performed with immunoSEQ multiplex PCR; in TCRdb, only in-frame clones are kept and a portion is missing. The data contain 130,000 to 150,000 clones, about 88% of them singletons. The source material was PBMCs. Receptor source: a woman in her late teens or twenties in good health and CMV-seropositive.

In DNA form, the CDR3 reads TGTGCCATCAGGCAACAGGGGGCGCACGGGGCCAACGTCCTGACTTTC. It translates to CAIRQQGAHGANVLTF. The gene calls are TRBV10-3 and TRBJ2-6, with 9 nucleotides matching TRBD1. The V and J ends lost 6 bases and 4 bases, in that order; junction bases with no gene match: 7. The CDR3 sequence is 16 residues long. The germline gives CDR1 ENHRY, CDR2 SYGVKD.

Remarks on this clone: The identical CDR3 is also encoded by other nucleotide sequences in the sample. The V and J genes are TRBV28 and TRBJ1-2, with D perhaps TRBD1 (6 bases). Germline lookup yields CDR1 MDHEN and CDR2 SYDVKM. The CDR3 length is 10 residues. V lost 6 bases to trimming and J lost 8 bases, with 7 bases between them. The CDR3, as DNA: TGTGCCAGCAGAAGGGGGGGCTACACCTTC. This codes for CASRRGGYTF.

The rearrangement uses TRBV4-2 and TRBJ1-1; no firm D call. Germline CDR1 LGHNA, CDR2 YNFKEQ. Trimming shortened V by 3 bases and J by 1 base, and 9 bases separated the two germline ends. There are 14 residues in the CDR3. The CDR3 region is CASSHGGWNTEAFF. The CDR3 DNA follows: TGTGCCAGCAGCCATGGAGGGTGGAACACTGAAGCTTTCTTT.

V usage is TRBV5-6 and J usage is TRBJ2-7, with D uncertain. Trimming stripped 0 bases from V and 0 bases from J, with 7 bases between. CDR1 and CDR2 from the germline V gene are SGHDT and YYEEEE. The CDR3 runs to 14 residues. The CDR3 protein is CASSLVASSYEQYF. In DNA, the CDR3 is TGTGCCAGCAGCTTGGTAGCTAGCTCCTACGAGCAGTACTTC.

The chain has TRBV19 and TRBJ1-5; 8 bases map to TRBD1. The CDR3 runs 11 residues. Trimming at V came to 8 bases and at J to 15 bases, leaving 9 bases not matched to a gene. Germline CDR1 LNHDA, CDR2 SQIVND (reference sequence). The CDR3 protein is CASGTHDRGHF. The CDR3 bases are TGTGCCAGTGGTACTCACGACAGGGGGCATTTT.

The chain links TRBV19 to TRBJ1-1, with 7 positions matching TRBD1. Germline V lookup: CDR1 LNHDA, CDR2 SQIVND (reference sequence). With V trimmed by 4 bases and J by 1 base, 9 bases remained unmatched. CDR3 size: 16 residues. CDR3 residues: CASSNPGQITNTEAFF. The CDR3 nucleotides are TGTGCCAGTAGTAACCCGGGACAGATTACGAACACTGAAGCTTTCTTT.

The chain is built from TRBV2 and TRBJ1-1; the match to TRBD1 covers 7 bases. This CDR3 has 15 amino acids. The V gene's germline CDR1 is SNHLY and CDR2 FYNNEI. V dropped 6 bases and J dropped 1; count of bases not matched to a gene: 8. This chain's CDR3 is CASRGTVIGNTEAFF. CDR3 nucleotide sequence: TGTGCCAGCAGGGGGACAGTAATCGGGAACACTGAAGCTTTCTTT.

Only a few counts were recorded for this clone. This chain joins TRBV9 and TRBJ1-1, with TRBD1 matching 7 bases. CDR1 and CDR2 (germline): SGDLS, YYNGEE. The CDR3 covers 14 residues. J lost 4 bases, V lost 0 bases, and 3 bases had no gene match. CDR3 bases: TGTGCCAGCAGCGTAGGAACAGGGGCCACTGAAGCTTTCTTT. This codes for CASSVGTGATEAFF.

This clone was recorded only once. The rearrangement links TRBV4-3 to TRBJ2-3; no definite D call. The germline V and J ends were trimmed by 4 bases and 1 base, with 9 bases remaining between them. The length of the CDR3 is 14 residues. In germline, CDR1 is LGHNA, CDR2 YSLEER. This CDR3 reads CASSRSQGTDTQYF. CDR3 coding DNA: TGCGCCAGCAGCCGTAGTCAGGGCACAGATACGCAGTATTTT.

This chain links TRBV4-2 with TRBJ1-6; D possibly corresponds to TRBD1 (6 bases). This CDR3 has 15 amino acids. Germline assignment: CDR1 LGHNA and CDR2 YNFKEQ. V was shortened by 3 bases and J by 7 bases, with 13 bases between the two germline ends. The CDR3 loop reads CASSQANRDNSPLHF. The CDR3 nucleotides read TGTGCCAGCAGCCAGGCTAACAGGGACAATTCACCCCTCCACTTT.

The CDR3 region is CASSLGTGTREQYF. The CDR3 nucleotides read TGTGCCAGCAGCTTAGGGACAGGGACGCGCGAGCAGTACTTC. V usage is TRBV7-9 and J usage is TRBJ2-7, with 8 bases aligning to TRBD1. CDR1 and CDR2 from the germline V gene are SEHNR and FQNEAQ (reference sequence). Trimming at V came to 1 base and at J to 6 bases, leaving 5 bases not matched to a gene. CDR3 length: 14 amino acids.

The V gene is TRBV27, the J gene TRBJ2-6; D is perhaps TRBD2 (5 bases). This CDR3 is 16 amino acids long. Germline values: CDR1 MNHEY, CDR2 SMNVEV (reference sequence). Between the trimmed V and J ends, which lost 3 bases and 4 bases, there was a span of 13 bases. As DNA, the CDR3 is TGTGCCAGCAGTTTGGATCCCCCGGGGGGGGCCAACGTCCTGACTTTC. The encoded protein is CASSLDPPGGANVLTF.

In its sample, this clone was seen once. The rearrangement links TRBV6-1 to TRBJ2-2; 7 bases are a match to TRBD1. The CDR3 length is 14 residues. Germline CDR1 is MNHNS and CDR2 is SASEGT. The CDR3 region is CGAGTGANTGELFF. DNA for the CDR3: TGTGGGGCCGGCACAGGGGCGAACACCGGGGAGCTGTTTTTT.

Of note for this clone: A far larger clone is only one base removed, so a read error is likely. The V call is TRBV6-1, the J call TRBJ1-3; D gene ambiguous. The CDR3 runs 13 residues. V lost 6 bases, J lost 0 bases, and 6 bases lay in between. Germline-derived CDR1 and CDR2 are MNHNS and SASEGT. In DNA form, the CDR3 reads TGTGCCAGCAGCCTAAACTCTGGAAACACCATATATTTT. Protein: CASSLNSGNTIYF.

The chain links TRBV28 to TRBJ1-4; 7 nucleotides match TRBD1. The CDR3 sequence is 16 residues long. V lost 6 bases to trimming and J lost 7 bases; unmatched junction nucleotides: 14. Germline V CDR1 and CDR2: MDHEN, SYDVKM. CDR3 coding DNA: TGTGCCAGCAGCAGAACCAAGGGGGCATGGATTGAAAAACTGTTTTTT. The encoded protein is CASSRTKGAWIEKLFF. Complete variable domain (other parts from reference TRBV28 and TRBJ1-4): DVKVTQSSRYLVKRTGEKVFLECVQDMDHENMFWYRQDPGLGLRLIYFSYDVKMKEKGDIPEGYSVSREKKERFSLILESASTNQTSMYLCASSRTKGAWIEKLFFGSGTQLSVL.